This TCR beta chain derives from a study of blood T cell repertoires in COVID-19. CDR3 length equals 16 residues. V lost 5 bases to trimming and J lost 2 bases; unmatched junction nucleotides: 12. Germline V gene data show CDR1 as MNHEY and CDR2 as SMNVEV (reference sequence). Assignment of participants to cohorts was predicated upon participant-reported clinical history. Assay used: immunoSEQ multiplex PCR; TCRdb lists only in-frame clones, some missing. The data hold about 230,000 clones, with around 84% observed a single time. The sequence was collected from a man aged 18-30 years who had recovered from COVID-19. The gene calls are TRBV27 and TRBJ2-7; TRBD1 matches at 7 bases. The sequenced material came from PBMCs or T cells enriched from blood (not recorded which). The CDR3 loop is CASSLSGTVSTYEQYF. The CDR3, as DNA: TGTGCCAGCAGTCTCTCCGGGACAGTGTCAACCTACGAGCAGTACTTC.